Each of the 25 T cell receptor beta chains below was sequenced from the same sample in a study of blood T cells in healthy people across ages. A second PCR, run for roughly 7 to 12 cycles, used a sample-barcoded 5' primer plus a J-beta primer mix. TCRdb re-called the 5' RACE reads with MiXCR, one entry per CDR3 protein. The table includes roughly 1,800,000 distinct CDR3 sequences, 49% detected once. What was sequenced was blood. These receptors originate from a woman between 40 and 55 years old in good health.

This CDR3 is CASSLRQGGVETQYF. DNA of the CDR3: TGTGCCAGCAGCTTACGGCAGGGCGGGGTAGAGACCCAGTACTTC. The chain joins TRBV7-3 to TRBJ2-5; TRBD2 might be the D (6 bases). The CDR3 totals 15 residues. Germline V lookup: CDR1 SGHTA, CDR2 FQGTGA. V was shortened by 2 bases and J by 4 bases, with 14 bases between the two germline ends.

V and J are TRBV20-1 and TRBJ2-1; 8 nucleotides agree with TRBD2. Trimming cost V 7 bases and J 3 bases; bases outside gene matches: 8. Germline V lookup: CDR1 DFQATT, CDR2 SNEGSKA (reference sequence). There are 14 residues in the CDR3. This CDR3 is CSGPGGPGYNEQFF. CDR3 bases: TGCAGTGGACCGGGGGGGCCAGGCTACAATGAGCAGTTCTTC.

This clonotype was counted a few times. The chain uses TRBV9 and TRBJ2-3; maybe TRBD2 (5 bases). V dropped 8 bases and J dropped 1 base, with 20 bases sitting between them. The CDR3 covers 16 residues. Germline V gene lookup returns CDR1 SGDLS and CDR2 YYNGEE. Here the CDR3 reads CASSPRTPGGTDTQYF. DNA of the CDR3: TGTGCCAGTAGCCCCCGGACTCCGGGTGGCACAGATACGCAGTATTTT.

This clonotype was counted a few times. The rearrangement joins TRBV20-1 to TRBJ2-5; 10 positions agree with TRBD2. V dropped 3 bases and J dropped 11; count of bases not matched to a gene: 9. There are 13 residues in the CDR3. The germline gives CDR1 DFQATT, CDR2 SNEGSKA (reference sequence). This chain's CDR3 is CSASLAGAGEQYF. DNA for the CDR3: TGCAGTGCTAGCCTAGCGGGGGCGGGAGAGCAGTACTTC.

The chain has TRBV2 and TRBJ2-7, with 8 nucleotides matching TRBD1. The CDR3 contains 15 residues. Germline CDR1 reads SNHLY; CDR2 reads FYNNEI. V lost 6 bases, J lost 7 bases, and 14 bases stayed unmatched. The CDR3 nucleotides read TGTGCCAGCAGGGATACGGACAGGGTCCAGAGGGAGCAGTACTTC. Translation gives CASRDTDRVQREQYF.

This clonotype was seen once. A read error may produce the germline difference seen at one junction end. The rearrangement joins TRBV7-7 to TRBJ2-7; D not resolved. CDR3 length equals 16 residues. CDR1 and CDR2 (germline): SSHAT, FNYEAQ (reference sequence). The CDR3 loop reads CASSPWVEVNTYEQYF. The CDR3 DNA reads TGTGCTAGCAGCCCCTGGGTTGAGGTCAATACATACGAGCAGTACTTC.

Worth noting for this clonotype: Germline is not matched at one junction end, which may reflect a read error. The chain links TRBV4-2 to TRBJ2-5; 7 nucleotides match TRBD2. The germline gives CDR1 LGHNA, CDR2 YNFKEQ. The CDR3 is 17 residues long. As DNA, the CDR3 is TGTGCCAGCAGCCAAGAGGGGCTCCTAGCGGAACAAGGGACCCAGTACTTC. Its protein is CASSQEGLLAEQGTQYF.

This clonotype was seen a handful of times. V is TRBV13 and J is TRBJ2-5; D not resolved. The germline CDR1 and CDR2 sequences are PRHDT and FYEKMQ (reference sequence). Trimming took 8 bases from V and 3 from J, leaving 10 bases between them. The CDR3 is 12 amino acids. The CDR3 spells CASAFGKETQYF. The CDR3 coding sequence is TGTGCCAGCGCCTTCGGAAAAGAGACCCAGTACTTC.

The chain combines TRBV12-3 or TRBV12-4 with TRBJ1-2; a possible D gene is TRBD1 (6 bases). Deletions cut 10 bases from V and 5 bases from J, with 17 bases between. CDR3 length: 13 amino acids. The CDR3 is CATIAGADYGYTF. The CDR3 DNA reads as TGTGCCACCATAGCGGGGGCAGATTATGGCTACACCTTC.

The rearrangement uses TRBV5-1 and TRBJ2-3; 8 nucleotides agree with TRBD2. V lost 7 bases, J lost 2 bases, and 9 bases stayed unmatched. CDR3 length: 15 amino acids. Germline CDR1 reads SGHRS; CDR2 reads YFSETQ. CDR3 bases: TGCGCCAGCGCACGGGATAGCGGGACCACAGATACGCAGTATTTT. Its protein is CASARDSGTTDTQYF.

The chain uses TRBV18 and TRBJ2-3; D remains unclear. The V and J ends lost 4 bases and 5 bases respectively, with 10 bases between them. Germline V CDR1 and CDR2: KGHSH, LQKENI. This CDR3 contains 13 residues. The DNA for the CDR3 is TGTGCCAGCTCACGTCACCCGGGAGATACGCAGTATTTT. This gives the protein CASSRHPGDTQYF.

J is TRBJ2-3 and V is TRBV7-2; 7 nucleotides agree with TRBD2. Germline values: CDR1 SGHTA, CDR2 FQGNSA. The CDR3 length is 19 residues. V was pared by 3 bases and J by 10 bases, with 25 bases of the junction left unmatched. The CDR3 nucleotides read TGTGCCAGCAGCTTGCTTTTTACACGGGCACGCGAGGCGGGGGTCGCGCAGTATTTT. It translates to CASSLLFTRAREAGVAQYF. The entire variable domain, with the rest obtained from reference TRBV7-2 and TRBJ2-3, is as follows: GAGVSQSPSNKVTEKGKDVELRCDPISGHTALYWYRQSLGQGLEFLIYFQGNSAPDKSGLPSDRFSAERTGGSVSTLTIQRTQQEDSAVYLCASSLLFTRAREAGVAQYFGPGTRLTVL.

V is TRBV18 and J is TRBJ1-5, with no clear D. The germline CDR1 and CDR2 sequences are KGHSH and LQKENI. The germline V and J ends were trimmed by 2 bases and 7 bases, with 9 bases remaining between them. This CDR3 comprises 13 residues. The CDR3 sequence: CASSPGLEQPQHF. Written as DNA, the CDR3 is TGTGCCAGCTCACCAGGGCTGGAGCAGCCCCAGCATTTT.

The sample holds a few counts of this clonotype. This chain connects TRBV28 to TRBJ1-5, with D maybe TRBD1 (5 bases). The CDR3 consists of 17 residues. V lost 5 bases and J 0 bases, leaving 17 bases between the germline ends. Germline-derived CDR1 and CDR2 are MDHEN and SYDVKM. CDR3 DNA: TGTGCCAGCAGTACCCCCGGAGCAGGGTATAGCAATCAGCCCCAGCATTTT. Protein product: CASSTPGAGYSNQPQHF.

The chain has TRBV9 and TRBJ2-7; D possibly corresponds to TRBD2 (5 bases). Trimming took 0 bases from V and 7 from J, leaving 14 bases between them. The germline CDR1 and CDR2 sequences are SGDLS and YYNGEE. CDR3 length equals 14 residues. CDR3 sequence reads: CASSVVIGNGEQYF. The DNA for the CDR3 is TGTGCCAGCAGCGTAGTTATCGGGAATGGTGAGCAGTACTTC. The entire variable domain, with the rest obtained from reference TRBV9 and TRBJ2-7, is as follows: DSGVTQTPKHLITATGQRVTLRCSPRSGDLSVYWYQQSLDQGLQFLIQYYNGEERAKGNILERFSAQQFPDLHSELNLSSLELGDSALYFCASSVVIGNGEQYFGPGTRLTVT.

The V gene is TRBV3-1, the J gene TRBJ2-1, with 8 bases lining up with TRBD1. The CDR3 has 15 amino acids. The ends lost 6 bases at V and 0 bases at J; junction bases unmatched: 4. CDR1 is LGHDT and CDR2 is YNNKEL in the germline V gene (reference sequence). CDR3 nucleotides: TGTGCCAGCAGAAGTGGACAGGGCTCCTACAATGAGCAGTTCTTC. Protein sequence: CASRSGQGSYNEQFF.

The chain recombines TRBV29-1 with TRBJ1-5; unclear D gene. Looked up from germline, CDR1 is SQVTM and CDR2 is ANQGSEA. CDR3 length equals 15 residues. Trimming took off 5 bases at V and 7 bases at J, with 21 bases between the two ends. This CDR3 reads CSVSLSSEFGQPQHF. CDR3 DNA sequence: TGCAGCGTTTCGTTAAGTTCGGAGTTCGGACAGCCCCAGCATTTT.

The chain recombines TRBV4-3 with TRBJ2-1; 10 nucleotides line up with TRBD2. Germline V lookup: CDR1 LGHNA, CDR2 YSLEER. This CDR3 has 17 residues. Germline trimming cut 1 base from V and 1 base from J; bases unmatched to any gene: 4. This CDR3 reads CASSQGPAGGSYNEQFF. Here the CDR3 DNA reads TGCGCCAGCAGCCAAGGTCCAGCGGGGGGGTCCTACAATGAGCAGTTCTTC.

A note on this clonotype: One end of the junction fails to match germline, which may point to a read error. This sequence joins TRBV6-5 and TRBJ2-5; D perhaps matches TRBD1 (6 bases). The CDR3 covers 14 residues. CDR1 is MNHEY and CDR2 is SVGAGI in the germline V gene. The CDR3 sequence is CTSSARQGQETQYF. The CDR3 DNA reads as TGTACCAGCAGTGCCCGTCAGGGGCAAGAGACCCAGTACTTC.

This rearrangement joins TRBV5-5 to TRBJ2-3; TRBD1 agrees at 8 bases. With V trimmed by 2 bases and J by 8 bases, 10 bases remained unmatched. Germline CDR1 and CDR2: SGHKS and YYEKEE (reference sequence). This CDR3 comprises 15 residues. This chain's CDR3 is CASSFAGGSGGTQYF. The CDR3 coding sequence is TGTGCCAGCAGCTTCGCAGGGGGCAGTGGTGGTACGCAGTATTTT.

This clonotype has only a few counts. The J gene is TRBJ2-5, the V gene TRBV9; TRBD1 matches at 8 bases. V shed 2 bases and J 1 base; nucleotides not matched to a gene: 4. Germline V gives CDR1 SGDLS, CDR2 YYNGEE. CDR3 length equals 15 residues. The CDR3 DNA sequence: TGTGCCAGCAGCGTTGGACAGGGATTCCAAGAGACCCAGTACTTC. Protein sequence: CASSVGQGFQETQYF.

This chain connects TRBV9 to TRBJ2-3; D call uncertain. The V gene lost 3 bases and the J gene lost 5 bases, with 10 bases spanning the gap. This CDR3 is 13 amino acids long. CDR1 and CDR2 (germline): SGDLS, YYNGEE. The CDR3 nucleotides read TGTGCCAGCAGCGCCGAATATGGAGATACGCAGTATTTT. This gives the protein CASSAEYGDTQYF. The complete variable domain, with remaining parts taken from reference TRBV9 and TRBJ2-3, reads DSGVTQTPKHLITATGQRVTLRCSPRSGDLSVYWYQQSLDQGLQFLIQYYNGEERAKGNILERFSAQQFPDLHSELNLSSLELGDSALYFCASSAEYGDTQYFGPGTRLTVL.

The chain joins TRBV20-1 to TRBJ1-5; TRBD1 agrees at 7 bases. Germline V lookup: CDR1 DFQATT, CDR2 SNEGSKA (reference sequence). Trimming removed 3 bases from V and 4 bases from J; junction bases left unmatched: 9. The CDR3 contains 15 residues. CDR3 bases: TGCAGTGCTAGGCGACAGGGAATCGCTAATCAGCCCCAGCATTTT. Translating gives CSARRQGIANQPQHF.

Turning to this clonotype: At one boundary the junction diverges from the germline segment, which might be a read error. The rearrangement joins TRBV7-9 to TRBJ2-5, with D hard to call. The CDR3 runs 11 residues. Germline CDR1 and CDR2: SEHNR and FQNEAQ (reference sequence). CDR3 loop: CASSLSNEQNF. Written as DNA, the CDR3 is TGTGCCAGCAGTCTGAGCAATGAGCAGAACTTC.

The J gene is TRBJ1-1, the V gene TRBV14; TRBD1 matches 8 bases. The CDR3 has 16 residues. Germline CDR1 is SGHDN and CDR2 is FVKESK. The junction had 5 bases not matched to a gene; V was cut back by 2 bases and J by 0 bases. The CDR3 DNA reads TGTGCCAGCAGCCAAAGACAGGGGATCATGAACACTGAAGCTTTCTTT. Protein sequence: CASSQRQGIMNTEAFF.